The T cell receptor (beta chain) under discussion was sequenced for a study of cytomegalovirus exposure and HLA in healthy donors. This CDR3 is built from 14 residues. The V gene end was trimmed by 5 bases and the J gene end by 4 bases; junction bases not matched to a gene: 7. Germline CDR1 reads SEHNR; CDR2 reads FQNEAQ (reference sequence). Primers for the PCR totalled 60 Vbeta and 13 Jbeta. Produced via immunoSEQ multiplex PCR; TCRdb's table is partial and in-frame only. Among 100,000 to 150,000 clones listed, approximately 84% were seen once. The sequence derives from a woman between 18 and 30 years old in good health and CMV-seronegative. The V and J genes are TRBV7-9 and TRBJ2-5, with 7 bases matching TRBD2. The sequencing sample was made of PBMCs. CDR3 coding DNA: TGTGCCAGCAGCCTAAGAGGCGGGGGAGAGACCCAGTACTTC. Protein: CASSLRGGGETQYF.